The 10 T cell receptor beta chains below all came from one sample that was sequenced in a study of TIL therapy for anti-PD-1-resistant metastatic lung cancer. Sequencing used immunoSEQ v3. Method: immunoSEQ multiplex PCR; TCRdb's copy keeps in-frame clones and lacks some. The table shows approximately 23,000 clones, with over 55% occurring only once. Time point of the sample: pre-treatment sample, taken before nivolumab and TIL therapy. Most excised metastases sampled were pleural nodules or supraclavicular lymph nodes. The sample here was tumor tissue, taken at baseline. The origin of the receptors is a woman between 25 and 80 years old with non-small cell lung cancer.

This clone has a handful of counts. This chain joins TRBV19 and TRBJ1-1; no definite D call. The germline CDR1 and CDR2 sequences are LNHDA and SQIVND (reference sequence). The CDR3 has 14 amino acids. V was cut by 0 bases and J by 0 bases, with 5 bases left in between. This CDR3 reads CASSIDTVNTEAFF. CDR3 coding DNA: TGTGCCAGTAGTATAGATACGGTGAACACTGAAGCTTTCTTT.

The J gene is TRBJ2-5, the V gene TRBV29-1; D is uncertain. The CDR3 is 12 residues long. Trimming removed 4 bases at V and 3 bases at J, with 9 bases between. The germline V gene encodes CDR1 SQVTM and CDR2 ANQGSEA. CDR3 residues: CSVGDLKETQYF. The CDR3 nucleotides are TGCAGCGTTGGTGACTTAAAAGAGACCCAGTACTTC.

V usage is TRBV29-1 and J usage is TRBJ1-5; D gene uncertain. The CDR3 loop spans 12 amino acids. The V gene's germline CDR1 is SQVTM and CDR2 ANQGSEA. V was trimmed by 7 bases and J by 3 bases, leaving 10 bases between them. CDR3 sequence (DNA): TGCAGCGGGAGCGTGAACAATCAGCCCCAGCATTTT. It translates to CSGSVNNQPQHF.

CDR3 sequence (DNA): TGTGCCAGCAGCAAAGACCTAGCTAACTATGGCTACACCTTC. Translating it yields CASSKDLANYGYTF. The chain recombines TRBV7-9 with TRBJ1-2, with no clear D. Germline V gene lookup returns CDR1 SEHNR and CDR2 FQNEAQ (reference sequence). The CDR3 has 14 amino acids. The V and J ends lost 5 bases and 0 bases respectively, with 10 bases between them.

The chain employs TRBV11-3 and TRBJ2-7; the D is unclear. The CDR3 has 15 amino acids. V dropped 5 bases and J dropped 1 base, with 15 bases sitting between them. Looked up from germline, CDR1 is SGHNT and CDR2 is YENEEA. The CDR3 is CASSHCPGLSYEQYF. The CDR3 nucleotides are TGTGCCAGCAGCCACTGCCCAGGATTGTCCTACGAGCAGTACTTC. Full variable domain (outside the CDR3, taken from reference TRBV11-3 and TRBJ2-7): EAGVVQSPRYKIIEKKQPVAFWCNPISGHNTLYWYLQNLGQGPELLIRYENEEAVDDSQLPKDRFSAERLKGVDSTLKIQPAELGDSAVYLCASSHCPGLSYEQYFGPGTRLTVT.

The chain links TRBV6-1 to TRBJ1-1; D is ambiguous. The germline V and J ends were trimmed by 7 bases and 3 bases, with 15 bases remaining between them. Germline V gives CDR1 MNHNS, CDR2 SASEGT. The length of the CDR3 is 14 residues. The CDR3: CASMVGFGDTEAFF. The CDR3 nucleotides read TGTGCCAGCATGGTTGGATTTGGGGACACTGAAGCTTTCTTT.

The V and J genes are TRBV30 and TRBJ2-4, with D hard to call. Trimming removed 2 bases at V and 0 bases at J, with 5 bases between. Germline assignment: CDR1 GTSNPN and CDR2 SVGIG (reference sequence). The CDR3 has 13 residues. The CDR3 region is CAWSQVAKNIQYF. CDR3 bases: TGTGCCTGGAGTCAAGTAGCCAAAAACATTCAGTACTTC.

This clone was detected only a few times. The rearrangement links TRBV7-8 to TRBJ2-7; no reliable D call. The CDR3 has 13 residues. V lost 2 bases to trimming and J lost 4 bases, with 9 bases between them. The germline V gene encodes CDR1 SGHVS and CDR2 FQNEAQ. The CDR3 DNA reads TGTGCCAGCAGCTTAAGACTTATGTACGAGCAGTACTTC. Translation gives CASSLRLMYEQYF.

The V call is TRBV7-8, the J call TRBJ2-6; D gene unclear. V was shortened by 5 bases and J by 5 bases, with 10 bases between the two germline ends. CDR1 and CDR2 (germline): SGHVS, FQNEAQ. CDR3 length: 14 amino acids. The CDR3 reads CASSAEVRANVLTF. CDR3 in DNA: TGTGCCAGCAGCGCCGAGGTGAGGGCCAACGTCCTGACTTTC.

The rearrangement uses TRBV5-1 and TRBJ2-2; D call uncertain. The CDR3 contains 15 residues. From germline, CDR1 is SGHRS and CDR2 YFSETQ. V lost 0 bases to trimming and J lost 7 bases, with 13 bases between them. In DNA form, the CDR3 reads TGCGCCAGCAGCTTGGAGGTAGCCCCGCACGGGGAGCTGTTTTTT. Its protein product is CASSLEVAPHGELFF.